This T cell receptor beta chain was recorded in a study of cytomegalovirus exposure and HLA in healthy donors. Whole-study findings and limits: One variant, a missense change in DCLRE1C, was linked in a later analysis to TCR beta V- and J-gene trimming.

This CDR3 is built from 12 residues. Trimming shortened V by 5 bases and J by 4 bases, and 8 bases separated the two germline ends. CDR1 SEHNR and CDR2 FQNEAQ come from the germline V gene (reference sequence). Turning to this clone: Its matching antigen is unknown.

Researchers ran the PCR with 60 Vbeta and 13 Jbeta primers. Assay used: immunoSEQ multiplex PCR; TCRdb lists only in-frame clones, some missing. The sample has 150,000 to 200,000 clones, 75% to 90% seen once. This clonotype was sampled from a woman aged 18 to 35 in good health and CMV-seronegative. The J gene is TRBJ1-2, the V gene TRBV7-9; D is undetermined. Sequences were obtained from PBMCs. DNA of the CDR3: TGTGCCAGCAGCCCATCCGGCTATGGCTACACCTTC. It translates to CASSPSGYGYTF.